This T cell receptor beta chain was observed in a study of graft-versus-host responses after intestinal transplantation. At the level of the study: Multivisceral, liver-intestinal, or isolated intestinal grafts went to recipients. Every transplant recipient was induced with anti-thymocyte globulin, then maintained on tacrolimus and steroids for around 3 years. Overall study findings and caveats: There were GvH clones found in recipient marrow, and some of them appeared first in ileum or blood. Patients who carried graft-donor T cell macrochimerism also had high graft-versus-host to host-versus-graft clonal ratios in their allografts.

A remark on this clone: What it binds is unknown.

The repertoire was sequenced with immunoSEQ multiplex PCR; TCRdb's copy has only in-frame clones and lacks some. The sample contains tens of thousands of clones, roughly 85% of which appear only once. V lost 6 bases to trimming and J lost 0 bases, with 5 bases between them. Germline V gene sequence: CDR1 MRHNA, CDR2 SNTAGT. The CDR3 contains 12 residues. The TCR sequence derives from a human patient who received an intestinal transplant, so some T cells may come from the graft donor. This chain connects TRBV6-4 to TRBJ1-2; no firm D call. Here the sequenced sample was PBMCs, taken 28 days after intestinal transplant. This CDR3 reads CASRDANYGYTF. In DNA, the CDR3 is TGTGCCAGCAGGGACGCTAACTATGGCTACACCTTC.